Listed here are 32 T cell receptor beta chains from one sample, sequenced in a study of human T cells and chemical hapten exposure. Time point here: healthy volunteer bleed at 2 weeks. The study extracted total RNA from unfractionated whole blood. TCRdb analysed the RACE reads with MiXCR anew, one entry per CDR3 protein. Altogether some 90,000 distinct CDR3 sequences are present, roughly 8.5% being singletons, with the ten largest covering about 3%. The specimen sequenced was whole blood. These receptors all come from a female donor in good health. Some clones in this sample may be carry-over from other donors' samples.

There are a few counts of this clonotype. The chain couples TRBV27 to TRBJ1-5; 10 bases align to TRBD1. The J segment lost 5 bases and the V segment lost 5 bases, leaving 6 bases of the junction unmatched. Germline V CDR1 and CDR2: MNHEY, SMNVEV (reference sequence). This CDR3 comprises 15 residues. The CDR3 bases are TGTGCCAGCAGTCGGGGGACAGGGGCTGATCAGCCCCAGCATTTT. Residues: CASSRGTGADQPQHF.

The chain joins TRBV28 to TRBJ1-1, with D possibly TRBD1 on 5 matching bases. With 3 bases removed from V and 4 bases from J, the gap between germline ends came to 18 bases. The CDR3 extends over 16 amino acids. Germline V lookup: CDR1 MDHEN, CDR2 SYDVKM. The CDR3 DNA reads TGTGCCAGCAGTTTTGCCCAGGGAATAGGTACCACTGAAGCTTTCTTT. Amino acids: CASSFAQGIGTTEAFF.

This clonotype was observed a few times. The rearrangement links TRBV10-3 to TRBJ2-7; 7 bases match TRBD1. V shed 5 bases, J shed 6 bases, and the junction held 7 bases outside the gene matches. The CDR3 covers 13 residues. Looked up from germline, CDR1 is ENHRY and CDR2 is SYGVKD. CDR3 region: CAISSGQIGEQYF. The CDR3 DNA follows: TGTGCCATCAGTTCGGGACAGATAGGCGAGCAGTACTTC.

This chain joins TRBV12-3 or TRBV12-4 and TRBJ2-7, with TRBD1 identical over 7 bases. The CDR3 is 14 residues long. V gave up 6 bases and J gave up 0 bases; unmatched junction bases: 5. CDR3 coding DNA: TGTGCCAGCAGACTCCGGGACAGCTCCTACGAGCAGTACTTC. The encoded protein is CASRLRDSSYEQYF.

This clonotype showed up just a few times. The rearrangement joins TRBV11-2 to TRBJ1-5; no reliable D call. The germline CDR1 and CDR2 sequences are SGHAT and FQNNGV. The CDR3 is made up of 13 amino acids. V was clipped by 1 base and J by 5 bases, with 6 bases between them. CDR3 residues: CASSLVADQPQHF. DNA of the CDR3: TGTGCCAGCAGCTTAGTAGCGGATCAGCCCCAGCATTTT.

The V and J genes are TRBV3-1 and TRBJ1-2; a possible D gene is TRBD1 (5 bases). Per germline, CDR1 LGHDT and CDR2 YNNKEL (reference sequence). Trimming took off 4 bases at V and 7 bases at J, with 13 bases between the two ends. This CDR3 comprises 13 residues. The CDR3, as DNA: TGTGCCAGCAGCCCTTACACAGGATCTGGCTACACCTTC. This translates into CASSPYTGSGYTF.

J is TRBJ1-4 and V is TRBV2; tentative D call: TRBD1 (5 bases). This CDR3 has 14 amino acids. Germline loops: CDR1 SNHLY, CDR2 FYNNEI. Trimming pared 3 bases from V and 4 bases from J, leaving 9 bases between. The CDR3 DNA sequence: TGTGCCAGCAGTGATGGGGGTCTTAATGAAAAACTGTTTTTT. It translates to CASSDGGLNEKLFF.

This clonotype has just a few counts. The V call is TRBV28, the J call TRBJ1-1, with D maybe TRBD1 (5 bases). V shed 6 bases and J shed 12 bases, with 20 bases lying between them. This CDR3 contains 13 residues. The germline CDR1 and CDR2 sequences are MDHEN and SYDVKM. CDR3 in DNA: TGTGCCAGCAGCCTCCCTGATGGGGGAGGAACTTTCTTT. Translating it yields CASSLPDGGGTFF.

J is TRBJ2-1 and V is TRBV28, with 9 bases aligning to TRBD1. The CDR3 consists of 16 residues. J was trimmed by 6 bases and V by 5 bases; bases with no gene match: 11. CDR1 is MDHEN, CDR2 SYDVKM, per germline. This CDR3 is CASSRGPGQGTNEQFF. CDR3 sequence (DNA): TGTGCCAGCAGTCGGGGGCCGGGACAGGGAACCAATGAGCAGTTCTTC.

The chain employs TRBV6-5 and TRBJ2-3; a weak D match, TRBD2 (6 bases). The germline V gene encodes CDR1 MNHEY and CDR2 SVGAGI. The V end lost 4 bases, the J end lost 6 bases, and 11 bases lay between the germline ends. This CDR3 spans 13 amino acids. The CDR3, as DNA: TGTGCCAGCAGTTCCCAGCGGGTCGATACGCAGTATTTT. Encoded protein: CASSSQRVDTQYF.

The sample holds many counts of this clonotype. The chain carries TRBV6-5 and TRBJ2-5; 8 positions match TRBD2. Looked up from germline, CDR1 is MNHEY and CDR2 is SVGAGI. The V gene end was trimmed by 10 bases and the J gene end by 2 bases; junction bases not matched to a gene: 9. CDR3 length equals 14 residues. CDR3 sequence: CATSGSPSQETQYF. CDR3 DNA sequence: TGTGCCACCAGCGGGAGCCCCTCTCAAGAGACCCAGTACTTC.

The sample holds many counts of this clonotype. The chain has TRBV2 and TRBJ2-2; no clear D gene. Between the trimmed V and J ends, which lost 6 bases and 1 base, there was a span of 12 bases. Germline-derived CDR1 and CDR2 are SNHLY and FYNNEI. The CDR3 totals 15 residues. CDR3 sequence reads: CASRFGSLNTGELFF. The CDR3 region has the DNA TGTGCCAGCAGGTTCGGCAGCCTGAACACCGGGGAGCTGTTTTTT.

This clonotype was found a few times. The chain employs TRBV3-1 and TRBJ1-1; D is undetermined. Trimming took 4 bases from V and 6 from J, leaving 21 bases between them. Germline values: CDR1 LGHDT, CDR2 YNNKEL (reference sequence). The CDR3 has 16 residues. This chain's CDR3 is CASSPPSSGDLAEAFF. CDR3 DNA sequence: TGTGCCAGCAGCCCCCCCTCCTCTGGTGATCTCGCTGAAGCTTTCTTT. Based on the CDR3 plus reference TRBV3-1 and TRBJ1-1, the full variable domain is DTAVSQTPKYLVTQMGNDKSIKCEQNLGHDTMYWYKQDSKKFLKIMFSYNNKELIINETVPNRFSPKSPDKAHLNLHINSLELGDSAVYFCASSPPSSGDLAEAFFGQGTRLTVV.

This clonotype has at least ten counts. This sequence joins TRBV29-1 and TRBJ1-1; 8 bases are shared with TRBD1. This CDR3 has 13 residues. V was clipped by 5 bases and J by 0 bases; unmatched bases: 2. The V gene's germline CDR1 is SQVTM and CDR2 ANQGSEA. The DNA of the CDR3 is TGCAGCGTTAGGACAGGGCTGAACACTGAAGCTTTCTTT. Its translation is CSVRTGLNTEAFF.

In this sample, this clonotype turned up a few times. The rearrangement joins TRBV28 to TRBJ2-5, with a possible D match to TRBD2 (5 bases). V dropped 7 bases and J dropped 4 bases, with 7 bases sitting between them. Germline loops: CDR1 MDHEN, CDR2 SYDVKM. This CDR3 region has 11 residues. The CDR3 region has the DNA TGTGCCAGCATTCGGGGAGAGACCCAGTACTTC. It encodes CASIRGETQYF.

This clonotype was detected many times. The chain couples TRBV6-2 or TRBV6-3 to TRBJ2-7; no definite D call. The length of the CDR3 is 13 residues. V lost 6 bases, J lost 2 bases, and 11 bases lay in between. Germline CDR1 is MNHEY and CDR2 is SVGEGT. CDR3 sequence (DNA): TGTGCCAGCAGGGGTAGCTCAACCTACGAGCAGTACTTC. Protein: CASRGSSTYEQYF.

V and J are TRBV28 and TRBJ2-1, with 9 bases matching TRBD1. V lost 3 bases and J lost 7; bases outside the gene matches: 7. CDR1 is MDHEN and CDR2 is SYDVKM in the germline V gene. This CDR3 contains 15 residues. CDR3 in DNA: TGTGCCAGCAGTTTGTGGTCGGGACAGGGAAATGAGCAGTTCTTC. Translated: CASSLWSGQGNEQFF.

In DNA form, the CDR3 reads TGTGCCAGCAGCCAAAACAGTGGAACTAATGAAAAACTGTTTTTT. Its protein product is CASSQNSGTNEKLFF. The V call is TRBV7-9, the J call TRBJ1-4; D gene ambiguous. Germline V gene data show CDR1 as SEHNR and CDR2 as FQNEAQ (reference sequence). V gave up 5 bases and J gave up 1 base, with 11 bases separating them. The CDR3 spans 15 residues.

The V call is TRBV6-6, the J call TRBJ2-1, with D hard to call. The CDR3 extends over 13 amino acids. Germline-derived CDR1 and CDR2 are MNHNY and SVGAGI (reference sequence). Trimming stripped 3 bases from V and 7 bases from J, with 10 bases between. The chain's CDR3 is CASSYESENEQFF. DNA for the CDR3: TGTGCCAGCAGTTATGAGAGCGAGAATGAGCAGTTCTTC.

This rearrangement joins TRBV20-1 to TRBJ1-4, with D possibly matching TRBD1 (6 bases). This CDR3 has 15 residues. Per germline, CDR1 DFQATT and CDR2 SNEGSKA (reference sequence). V was pared by 3 bases and J by 0 bases, with 11 bases between. The CDR3 reads CSASGGLATNEKLFF. CDR3 in DNA: TGCAGTGCTAGTGGGGGGCTTGCAACTAATGAAAAACTGTTTTTT.

The chain uses TRBV6-1 and TRBJ2-1; 11 bases are shared with TRBD2. Trimming cost V 4 bases and J 0 bases; bases outside gene matches: 2. This CDR3 region has 16 residues. Germline CDR1 and CDR2: MNHNS and SASEGT. The DNA of the CDR3 is TGTGCCAGCAGTGGGGGACTAGCGGCCTCCTACAATGAGCAGTTCTTC. Encoded protein: CASSGGLAASYNEQFF.

This clonotype occurred once. This clone may be a read error of a much larger clone one base away. The chain carries TRBV5-1 and TRBJ1-1, with TRBD1 as a possible D gene (5 bases). Deletions cut 7 bases from V and 5 bases from J, with 18 bases between. Germline-derived CDR1 and CDR2 are SGHRS and YFSETQ. The CDR3 contains 14 residues. Here the CDR3 reads CASGPGPSGTEAFF. The CDR3 nucleotides read TGCGCCAGCGGCCCGGGACCCAGTGGGACTGAAGCTTTCTTT. The whole variable domain, remainder taken from reference TRBV5-1 and TRBJ1-1, is KAGVTQTPRYLIKTRGQQVTLSCSPISGHRSVSWYQQTPGQGLQFLFEYFSETQRNKGNFPGRFSGRQFSNSRSEMNVSTLELGDSALYLCASGPGPSGTEAFFGQGTRLTVV.

The chain uses TRBV20-1 and TRBJ2-1; 11 bases agree with TRBD2. Germline trimming cut 5 bases from V and 10 bases from J; bases unmatched to any gene: 10. Germline loops: CDR1 DFQATT, CDR2 SNEGSKA (reference sequence). This CDR3 comprises 14 residues. The CDR3 loop reads CSARKLAGEGEQFF. DNA for the CDR3: TGCAGTGCTCGAAAACTAGCGGGAGAAGGGGAGCAGTTCTTC.

Concerning this clonotype: Germline and junction disagree at one end, which may indicate a read error. The gene calls are TRBV5-1 and TRBJ2-7; tentative D call: TRBD2 (6 bases). In germline, CDR1 is SGHRS, CDR2 YFSETQ. CDR3 length: 13 amino acids. In DNA form, the CDR3 reads TGCGCCAGCAGCGCGGAGGGAACAAGAGAGCGGTACTTC. The encoded protein is CASSAEGTRERYF.

The chain combines TRBV6-2 or TRBV6-3 with TRBJ2-5; 8 positions agree with TRBD2. Per the germline V gene, CDR1 is MNHEY and CDR2 is SVGEGT. V trimming: 7 bases; J trimming: 5 bases; junction bases outside the gene matches: 6. The CDR3 loop spans 13 amino acids. As DNA, the CDR3 is TGTGCCAGCACCGACGGGGGGGCGGAGACCCAGTACTTC. Residues: CASTDGGAETQYF.

The V call is TRBV20-1, the J call TRBJ2-7; no definite D call. The CDR3 covers 13 residues. V dropped 5 bases and J dropped 0 bases, with 11 bases sitting between them. The germline V gene has CDR1 DFQATT and CDR2 SNEGSKA (reference sequence). Here the CDR3 reads CSAGNTRSYEQYF. The CDR3 DNA sequence: TGCAGTGCTGGAAACACCCGCTCCTACGAGCAGTACTTC.

V usage is TRBV12-5 and J usage is TRBJ2-1; 7 bases fit TRBD2. CDR3 length: 17 residues. CDR1 and CDR2 (germline): LGHNT, FRNRAP. Trimming removed 6 bases from V and 8 bases from J; junction bases left unmatched: 19. CDR3 sequence (DNA): TGTGCTAGTGGCCGGACCCTGGGCGGGGGAACTGTCGATGAGCAGTTCTTC. Its translation is CASGRTLGGGTVDEQFF.

The rearrangement links TRBV12-3 or TRBV12-4 to TRBJ2-2, with D perhaps TRBD2 (5 bases). With 4 bases removed from V and 5 bases from J, the gap between germline ends came to 11 bases. The CDR3 totals 14 residues. CDR3 amino acids: CASSSFGGTGELFF. The CDR3 nucleotides are TGTGCCAGCAGTTCCTTTGGAGGTACCGGGGAGCTGTTTTTT.

This clonotype was detected a few times. This chain uses TRBV5-5 with TRBJ1-4; D remains ambiguous. Trimming cost V 4 bases and J 10 bases, with 20 bases left between them. In germline, CDR1 is SGHKS, CDR2 YYEKEE (reference sequence). The CDR3 extends over 15 amino acids. CDR3 nucleotide sequence: TGTGCCAGCAGCCCGTCGCTTGACCGCGGTGGAAAACTGTTTTTT. Its protein product is CASSPSLDRGGKLFF. Full variable domain (remainder filled in from reference TRBV5-5 and TRBJ1-4): DAGVTQSPTHLIKTRGQQVTLRCSPISGHKSVSWYQQVLGQGPQFIFQYYEKEERGRGNFPDRFSARQFPNYSSELNVNALLLGDSALYLCASSPSLDRGGKLFFGSGTQLSVL.

Notes on this clonotype: A much larger clone is a single base away; this may be a read error. This chain links TRBV28 with TRBJ2-5; no definite D call. Germline V gene lookup returns CDR1 MDHEN and CDR2 SYDVKM. Trimming took 3 bases from V and 6 from J, leaving 8 bases between them. The CDR3 consists of 12 residues. CDR3 amino acids: CASSFLRKTQYF. DNA of the CDR3: TGTGCCAGCAGTTTCCTGAGGAAGACCCAGTACTTC.

This clonotype was seen at least ten times. The gene calls are TRBV6-1 and TRBJ2-1, with 7 bases that match TRBD2. J gave up 7 bases and V 7 bases, and 13 bases lay outside the gene matches. Germline V lookup: CDR1 MNHNS, CDR2 SASEGT. This CDR3 region has 15 residues. DNA of the CDR3: TGTGCCAGCATGAAAGTCACGCCCGGGAGGAATGAGCAGTTCTTC. Translation gives CASMKVTPGRNEQFF.

V gene TRBV7-9 combines with J gene TRBJ1-1, with D hard to call. V dropped 4 bases and J dropped 5 bases, with 11 bases sitting between them. The CDR3 has 13 amino acids. CDR1 and CDR2 (germline): SEHNR, FQNEAQ (reference sequence). For the CDR3, the DNA is TGTGCCAGCAGCTCTTTCCTGGGGACTGAAGCTTTCTTT. Amino acids: CASSSFLGTEAFF.